The rows below give T cell receptor beta chains drawn from one sample of a study of blood T cell repertoires in COVID-19. Sequencing used immunoSEQ multiplex PCR; TCRdb keeps in-frame clones, though not all of them. The sample shows about 210,000 clones, 65% to 90% of them seen only once. The specimen was peripheral blood. The source is a woman in her 70s with COVID-19, enrolled during active disease. Both conserved end residues are part of each CDR3. The order of the fields is D gene, clone size, J gene, V gene, CDR3 DNA, CDR3 protein. A D gene is named only where the DNA matches it firmly. Size is stated for part of the rows, as once, few or many counts, or as a class when the clone is expanded.

>TRBD1|-|TRBJ1-4|TRBV29-1
TGCAGCGTTGCAGACAGGGGCCATGAAAAACTGTTTTTT
CSVADRGHEKLFF
>-|-|TRBJ2-2|TRBV24-1
TGTGCCACCAGTGATGCACGGGATAACACCGGGGAGCTGTTTTTT
CATSDARDNTGELFF
>-|-|TRBJ1-2|TRBV7-2
TGTGCCAGCAGCTTAGTCGCTAACTATGGCTACACCTTC
CASSLVANYGYTF
>-|-|TRBJ1-5|TRBV10-3
TGTGCCATCAGAAACAGGGATAATCAGCCCCAGCATTTT
CAIRNRDNQPQHF
>-|-|TRBJ1-2|TRBV7-3
TGTGCCAGCAGCTTAACGGCGGCCGCGCACTATGGCTACACCTTC
CASSLTAAAHYGYTF
>-|-|TRBJ2-1|TRBV6-4
TGTGCCAGCAGGGACGACAGATACAATGAGCAGTTCTTC
CASRDDRYNEQFF
>TRBD1|-|TRBJ1-2|TRBV13
TGTGCCAGCAGCACAGGGACAGGGCCGTCGCTGGACTATGGCTACACCTTC
CASSTGTGPSLDYGYTF
>-|-|TRBJ1-1|TRBV3-1/TRBV3-2
TGTGCCAGCAGCCAACATGGACACCAGAACACTGAAGCTTTCTTT
CASSQHGHQNTEAFF
>TRBD2|-|TRBJ2-5|TRBV7-8
TGTGCCAGCAGCAAGGGACTAGCGGTCGAGACCCAGTACTTC
CASSKGLAVETQYF
>-|-|TRBJ1-4|TRBV7-9
TGTGCCAGCAGCTTAGCGGCGGGGGAAAAACTGTTTTTT
CASSLAAGEKLFF
>TRBD2|-|TRBJ2-1|TRBV6-2/TRBV6-3
TGTGCCAGCAGTTGGACTAGCGGGAGGGTGGAGCAGTTCTTC
CASSWTSGRVEQFF
>-|-|TRBJ1-6|TRBV6-5
TGTGCCAGCAGTTCACGGGGCAGGGGTTCACCCCTCCACTTT
CASSSRGRGSPLHF
>-|-|TRBJ1-1|TRBV11-3
TGTGCCAGCAGCTTTATTGACACGAACACTGAAGCTTTCTTT
CASSFIDTNTEAFF
>-|-|TRBJ1-1|TRBV7-2
TGTGCCAGCAGCTTAGGGGTCTTGGGCGCTGAAGCTTTCTTT
CASSLGVLGAEAFF
>-|few|TRBJ1-1|TRBV19
TGTGCCAGTACCGTCCGTACAAACACTGAAGCTTTCTTT
CASTVRTNTEAFF
>-|-|TRBJ2-3|TRBV24-1
TGTGCCACCAGTGTGGCAATCACAGATACGCAGTATTTT
CATSVAITDTQYF
>-|once|TRBJ1-2|TRBV7-2
TGTGCCAGCAGCTTAGGTTTAGCTAACTATGGCTACACCTTC
CASSLGLANYGYTF
>TRBD2|once|TRBJ2-3|TRBV7-2
TGTGCCAGCAGAGGTTTAGCGGGAGGGTTGGATACGCAGTATTTT
CASRGLAGGLDTQYF
>-|-|TRBJ2-1|TRBV30
TGTGCCTGGAGTGTAACCGGTTCAAATGAGCAGTTCTTC
CAWSVTGSNEQFF
>TRBD1|-|TRBJ1-1|TRBV7-2
TGTGCCAGCAGCGCTTTCGGAGGGACAGCTACTGAAGCTTTCTTT
CASSAFGGTATEAFF
>-|-|TRBJ1-2|TRBV30
TGTGCCTGGAGTGTACTTGGACAGCTCAAGGATGGCTACACCTTC
CAWSVLGQLKDGYTF
>TRBD1|-|TRBJ2-7|TRBV11-2
TGTGCCAGCAGCCTAGCCCTACAGGGGGGCTACGAGCAGTACTTC
CASSLALQGGYEQYF
>-|once|TRBJ2-3|TRBV19
TGTGCCAGCGCCAATCGGGGTAGCACAGATACGCAGTATTTT
CASANRGSTDTQYF
>-|-|TRBJ1-6|TRBV19
TGTGCCAGTAGTACCAACACAGGGCCGAATTCACCCCTCCACTTT
CASSTNTGPNSPLHF
>TRBD1|-|TRBJ1-2|TRBV7-2
TGTGCCAGCAGCCCTCGGACAGGGGGCACAGAGAGCTATGGCTACACCTTC
CASSPRTGGTESYGYTF
>-|-|TRBJ2-5|TRBV9
TGTGCCAGCAGCGCCATAGGACTGGGAGAGACCCAGTACTTC
CASSAIGLGETQYF
>-|-|TRBJ1-1|TRBV6-6
TGTGCCAGCAGGGCACAGGGAAACACTGAAGCTTTCTTT
CASRAQGNTEAFF
>-|-|TRBJ1-1|TRBV11-3
TGTGCCAGCAGCTTAGATTGGGGGGAAGGCGGAATGAACACTGAAGCTTTCTTT
CASSLDWGEGGMNTEAFF
>TRBD2|-|TRBJ2-7|TRBV4-2
TGTGCCAGCAGCCAAGATTTCGGACTAGCGGGGGTCGGCGAGCAGTACTTC
CASSQDFGLAGVGEQYF
>TRBD1|-|TRBJ2-3|TRBV5-4
TGTGCCAGCAGCCCCGGACAGGGTAGGGCAGATACGCAGTATTTT
CASSPGQGRADTQYF
>-|once|TRBJ2-5|TRBV30
TGTGCCTGGAGTAGTAAGCGGGCTCAAGAGACCCAGTACTTC
CAWSSKRAQETQYF
>-|-|TRBJ1-6|TRBV9
TGTGCCAGCAGCCCTAGCCTGGGGGGGGCAGGCGCATCCTATAATTCACCCCTCCACTTT
CASSPSLGGAGASYNSPLHF
>-|-|TRBJ1-5|TRBV7-5
TGTGCCAGAAGTTTCCCCAGGCATAGCAATCAGCCCCAGCATTTT
CARSFPRHSNQPQHF
>TRBD2|-|TRBJ2-3|TRBV7-9
TGTGCCAGCAGCCGGACTAGCGGAAGCACAGATACGCAGTATTTT
CASSRTSGSTDTQYF
>TRBD1|-|TRBJ1-1|TRBV19
TGTGCCAGTACCAACAGGGGGAGAAACACTGAAGCTTTCTTT
CASTNRGRNTEAFF
>TRBD1|-|TRBJ1-1|TRBV6-2/TRBV6-3
TGTGCCAGCAGTGACCCTACAGGGGTGGGCACTGAAGCTTTCTTT
CASSDPTGVGTEAFF
>-|-|TRBJ2-7|TRBV11-3
TGTGCCAGCAGCCCTAGGGGGTTCTACGAGCAGTACTTC
CASSPRGFYEQYF
>-|-|TRBJ1-2|TRBV24-1
TGTGCCATCGGCGAGCGGGGGGCGATGCATGGCTACACCTTC
CAIGERGAMHGYTF
>TRBD1|-|TRBJ1-4|TRBV15
TGTGCCACCAGCAGAGATGGGACAGGGGGCGCAAAACTGTTTTTT
CATSRDGTGGAKLFF
>-|few|TRBJ1-2|TRBV6-1
TGTGCCAGCAGTGAGCGGGGGGCCTTGGGTGGCTACACCTTC
CASSERGALGGYTF
>TRBD1|-|TRBJ2-7|TRBV5-5
TGTGCCAGCAGCTCCGGGACAGGGGGCGAGCAGTACTTC
CASSSGTGGEQYF
>TRBD1|-|TRBJ2-7|TRBV5-1
TGCGCCAGCAGCTTGGAAGGGACAGTAAGTCCCTACGAGCAGTACTTC
CASSLEGTVSPYEQYF
>TRBD2|-|TRBJ2-2|TRBV11-2
TGTGCCAGCAGCAGAGGGACTAGCGGGTACACCGGGGAGCTGTTTTTT
CASSRGTSGYTGELFF
>-|-|TRBJ1-2|TRBV10-2
TGCGCCAGCAGTGACCCCAGGGTGGTTTACTATGGCTACACCTTC
CASSDPRVVYYGYTF
>-|-|TRBJ1-2|TRBV6-1
TGTGCCAGCAGTGATTTGCTTACCAGTGGCTACACCTTC
CASSDLLTSGYTF
>-|-|TRBJ2-2|TRBV27
TGTGCCAGCAGTTTACTGGGAGGCTCGGCCGGGAAGCTGTTTTTT
CASSLLGGSAGKLFF
>TRBD1|-|TRBJ2-7|TRBV19
TGTGCCAGTAGTCTCCGGGACAGCTACGAGCAGTACTTC
CASSLRDSYEQYF
>TRBD1|-|TRBJ1-3|TRBV11-2
TGTGCCAGCAGCCAGCTACAGGGGGCGCGGGGAAACACCATATATTTT
CASSQLQGARGNTIYF
>-|-|TRBJ1-6|TRBV5-6
TGTGCCAGCAGCTGGGGGAGGGGAGGGGTGGATAATTCACCCCTCCACTTT
CASSWGRGGVDNSPLHF
>-|-|TRBJ1-1|TRBV27
TGTGCCAGCAGTCCGACATATAACAGGGTTGACACTGAAGCTTTCTTT
CASSPTYNRVDTEAFF
>-|-|TRBJ2-1|TRBV3-1/TRBV3-2
TGTGCCAGTGGAGGGCGCTACAATGAGCAGTTCTTC
CASGGRYNEQFF
>TRBD1|-|TRBJ2-5|TRBV3-1/TRBV3-2
TGTGCCAGCAGCCAATTGACAGGGTCCGGGCAAGAGACCCAGTACTTC
CASSQLTGSGQETQYF
>-|-|TRBJ1-5|TRBV18
TGTGCCAGCTCACCAGGGGAGAACAGGGTACAGCCCCAGCATTTT
CASSPGENRVQPQHF